One sample yielded the 16 T cell receptor beta chains listed below, sequenced in a study of T cell responses to AZD1222 COVID-19 vaccine. TCRdb's copy holds only in-frame clones and misses some; the assay was immunoSEQ multiplex PCR. The data show roughly 130,000 clones, around 90% seen once. Sequenced material: peripheral blood, taken on day 0 of MenACWY control vaccination. The receptors shown here come from an adult in good health.

The chain combines TRBV7-8 with TRBJ1-6; D ambiguous. Germline V gives CDR1 SGHVS, CDR2 FQNEAQ. V shed 3 bases and J shed 9 bases, with 9 bases lying between them. This CDR3 has 13 residues. CDR3 nucleotide sequence: TGTGCCAGCAGCTTCGGAATTGGTTCACCCCTCCACTTT. This gives the protein CASSFGIGSPLHF.

The chain links TRBV18 to TRBJ2-7, with a tentative D call TRBD1 (7 bases). Between the trimmed V and J ends, which lost 0 bases and 5 bases, there was a span of 17 bases. The germline CDR1 and CDR2 sequences are KGHSH and LQKENI. This CDR3 is built from 16 residues. The CDR3 nucleotides read TGTGCCAGCTCACCACCCAGCCAGGGGGGAAGGGACGAGCAGTACTTC. Amino acids: CASSPPSQGGRDEQYF.

This chain uses TRBV7-3 with TRBJ2-2; TRBD2 agrees at 7 bases. V gave up 1 base and J gave up 5 bases; unmatched junction bases: 4. The CDR3 is 15 residues long. The germline V gene encodes CDR1 SGHTA and CDR2 FQGTGA. This chain's CDR3 is CASSLSLADTGELFF. CDR3 in DNA: TGTGCCAGCAGCTTAAGTCTAGCGGATACCGGGGAGCTGTTTTTT.

The gene calls are TRBV7-2 and TRBJ1-2; TRBD1 is a possible D gene (6 bases). Trimming cost V 2 bases and J 5 bases, with 18 bases left between them. CDR1 and CDR2 from the germline V gene are SGHTA and FQGNSA. The CDR3 totals 16 residues. The CDR3 spells CASSLKGQSRSYGYTF. In nucleotides, the CDR3 is TGTGCCAGCAGCTTAAAAGGACAGTCCCGGTCATATGGCTACACCTTC.

The chain is built from TRBV6-1 and TRBJ2-7, with TRBD1 matching 7 bases. J was trimmed by 2 bases and V by 2 bases; bases with no gene match: 3. CDR1 and CDR2 (germline): MNHNS, SASEGT. CDR3 size: 14 residues. CDR3 amino acids: CASSEQGTAYEQYF. The DNA of the CDR3 is TGTGCCAGCAGTGAACAAGGGACAGCCTACGAGCAGTACTTC.

This clone appeared a few times. The chain employs TRBV21-1 and TRBJ1-1; the D call in the table, TRBD1, was not verified against the DNA. TRBV21-1 is termed a pseudogene. The CDR3 contains 16 residues. The CDR3 sequence is CASRKALRDRATEAFF. In nucleotides, the CDR3 is TGTGCCAGCAGGAAAGCGCTCCGGGACAGGGCCACTGAAGCTTTCTTT.

The chain combines TRBV24-1 with TRBJ2-2; D might be TRBD1 (5 bases). The V end lost 1 base, the J end lost 6 bases, and 14 bases lay between the germline ends. The germline V gene has CDR1 KGHDR and CDR2 SFDVKD. The CDR3 covers 16 residues. The DNA for the CDR3 is TGTGCCACCAGTGATTTCTCTCTGGACACCGCCGGGGAGCTGTTTTTT. Protein sequence: CATSDFSLDTAGELFF.

The J gene is TRBJ1-4, the V gene TRBV27; D not resolved. Germline V lookup: CDR1 MNHEY, CDR2 SMNVEV (reference sequence). Trimming took off 5 bases at V and 0 bases at J, with 16 bases between the two ends. The CDR3 covers 17 residues. CDR3 region: CASSLRHTTATNEKLFF. The CDR3, as DNA: TGTGCCAGCAGTCTCCGACACACTACTGCAACTAATGAAAAACTGTTTTTT.

The chain employs TRBV3-1 (or the pseudogene TRBV3-2) and TRBJ2-3, with 7 bases fitting TRBD2. Trimming cost V 4 bases and J 2 bases; bases outside gene matches: 6. The length of the CDR3 is 15 residues. Germline V gives CDR1 LGHDT, CDR2 YNNKEL (reference sequence). CDR3 coding DNA: TGTGCCAGCAGCCCGACGGGACTAAACACAGATACGCAGTATTTT. Translating it yields CASSPTGLNTDTQYF.

The V gene is TRBV19, the J gene TRBJ1-1; D is uncertain. The germline CDR1 and CDR2 sequences are LNHDA and SQIVND (reference sequence). Trimming shortened V by 8 bases and J by 1 base, and 11 bases separated the two germline ends. This CDR3 region has 13 residues. This CDR3 reads CASSSDSNTEAFF. The CDR3 coding sequence is TGTGCCAGTTCATCAGATTCGAACACTGAAGCTTTCTTT.

This clone is a singleton in its sample. V and J are TRBV5-1 and TRBJ1-1, with 7 bases lining up with TRBD1. CDR1 SGHRS and CDR2 YFSETQ come from the germline V gene. J gave up 1 base and V 0 bases, and 6 bases lay outside the gene matches. There are 16 residues in the CDR3. In nucleotides, the CDR3 is TGCGCCAGCAGCTTGGGTCGTTACAGGGGGAACACTGAAGCTTTCTTT. Translation gives CASSLGRYRGNTEAFF. Looking up the rest from reference TRBV5-1 and TRBJ1-1 gives the full variable domain: KAGVTQTPRYLIKTRGQQVTLSCSPISGHRSVSWYQQTPGQGLQFLFEYFSETQRNKGNFPGRFSGRQFSNSRSEMNVSTLELGDSALYLCASSLGRYRGNTEAFFGQGTRLTVV.

The V call is TRBV11-2, the J call TRBJ2-7; 7 nucleotides match TRBD1. V lost 3 bases to trimming and J lost 6 bases; unmatched junction nucleotides: 8. The germline CDR1 and CDR2 sequences are SGHAT and FQNNGV. This CDR3 has 14 amino acids. The CDR3 is CASSFATGIGEQYF. CDR3 DNA sequence: TGTGCCAGCAGCTTTGCGACAGGGATCGGCGAGCAGTACTTC.

The rearrangement uses TRBV30 and TRBJ1-5, with 9 bases identical to TRBD1. This CDR3 comprises 18 residues. The V gene end was trimmed by 2 bases and the J gene end by 9 bases; junction bases not matched to a gene: 20. The germline gives CDR1 GTSNPN, CDR2 SVGIG (reference sequence). The CDR3: CAWSLTEQGAWDLVPQHF. The CDR3 DNA sequence: TGTGCCTGGAGTCTGACGGAACAGGGGGCTTGGGATTTGGTGCCCCAGCATTTT.

The chain uses TRBV6-4 and TRBJ2-1; 9 bases agree with TRBD1. Trimming at V came to 2 bases and at J to 7 bases, leaving 6 bases not matched to a gene. Germline CDR1 MRHNA, CDR2 SNTAGT. The CDR3 is 15 residues long. As DNA, the CDR3 is TGTGCCAGCAGTGACGAGCGGACAGGGGTTAATGAGCAGTTCTTC. This sequence encodes CASSDERTGVNEQFF.

J is TRBJ1-3 and V is TRBV5-1; D is unresolved. There are 14 residues in the CDR3. Germline CDR1 and CDR2: SGHRS and YFSETQ. Trimming left V 2 bases short and J 0 bases short, with 6 bases between. CDR3 nucleotide sequence: TGCGCCAGCAGCTTCGGGATCTCTGGAAACACCATATATTTT. Protein: CASSFGISGNTIYF.

This clone showed up just once. The V and J genes are TRBV27 and TRBJ2-3; 7 positions agree with TRBD2. After removal of 5 bases from V and 5 bases from J, the junction contained 7 bases not matched to a gene. The CDR3 spans 14 residues. The germline V gene has CDR1 MNHEY and CDR2 SMNVEV (reference sequence). CDR3 bases: TGTGCCAGCAGTCCATACACGGGGGGAGATACGCAGTATTTT. Its protein is CASSPYTGGDTQYF.